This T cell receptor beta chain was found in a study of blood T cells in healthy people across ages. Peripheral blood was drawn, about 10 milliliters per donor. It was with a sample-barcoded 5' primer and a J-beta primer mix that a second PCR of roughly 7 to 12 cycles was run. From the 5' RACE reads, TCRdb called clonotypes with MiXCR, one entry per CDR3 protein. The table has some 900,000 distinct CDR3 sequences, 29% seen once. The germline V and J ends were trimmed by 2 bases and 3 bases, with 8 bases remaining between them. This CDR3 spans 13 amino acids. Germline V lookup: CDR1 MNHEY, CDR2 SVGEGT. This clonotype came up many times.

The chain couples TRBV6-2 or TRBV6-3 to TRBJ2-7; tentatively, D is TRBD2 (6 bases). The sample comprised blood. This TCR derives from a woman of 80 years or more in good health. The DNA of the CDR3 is TGTGCCAGCAGTTACGCGGGGCTCTACGAGCAGTACTTC. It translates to CASSYAGLYEQYF.